The source of this T cell receptor (beta chain) is a study of identical twins. This CDR3 spans 17 amino acids. Germline values: CDR1 SEHNR, CDR2 FQNEAQ (reference sequence). Trimming took 4 bases from V and 4 from J; bases not matched to a gene: 12. This clonotype was counted between two and nine times. A template switching step contributed a universal primer site, while unique molecular identifiers were present in the cDNA. TCRdb fed the 5' RACE reads into MiXCR, producing one record per CDR3 protein. This table has approximately 530,000 distinct CDR3 sequences, around 24% appearing once. These same records also appear under a second study, on yellow fever vaccine responses in identical twins.

The chain is built from TRBV7-9 and TRBJ1-2; TRBD1 agrees at 10 bases. The sequencing input was CD4+ T cells sorted from blood. This clonotype was obtained from a woman aged 18 to 35 in good health. CDR3 region: CASSSRDRGVKTYGYTF. CDR3 DNA: TGTGCCAGCAGCTCCCGGGACAGGGGCGTAAAAACCTATGGCTACACCTTC.